Below, 4 T cell receptor beta chains from the same sample are listed, as sequenced in a study of cytomegalovirus exposure and HLA in healthy donors. 60 Vbeta and 13 Jbeta primers were used in PCR. Data came from immunoSEQ multiplex PCR; TCRdb stores just in-frame clones and leaves some out. Of 85,000 to 100,000 clones in the sample, 77% were seen once. Sequencing used PBMCs. The receptors derive from a man aged 50-59 years in good health and CMV-seropositive.

This clone has a handful of counts. This chain's CDR3 is CASRAGAPYEQYF. The DNA for the CDR3 is TGTGCCAGCAGGGCAGGGGCCCCCTACGAGCAGTACTTC. The chain couples TRBV6-1 to TRBJ2-7, with a weak D call TRBD1 (6 bases). Trimming shortened V by 6 bases and J by 2 bases, and 11 bases separated the two germline ends. Germline V CDR1 and CDR2: MNHNS, SASEGT. The CDR3 loop spans 13 amino acids.

The chain links TRBV6-4 to TRBJ1-2, with D perhaps matching TRBD1 (6 bases). Looked up from germline, CDR1 is MRHNA and CDR2 is SNTAGT. V lost 0 bases and J 4 bases, leaving 9 bases between the germline ends. This CDR3 is 14 amino acids long. In nucleotides, the CDR3 is TGTGCCAGCAGTGACTCGACAGGCCCCTATGGCTACACCTTC. Translating it yields CASSDSTGPYGYTF.

The chain's CDR3 is CASSVGGTSGGATGELFF. The CDR3 region has the DNA TGTGCCAGCAGCGTAGGTGGGACTAGCGGGGGGGCAACCGGGGAGCTGTTTTTT. This chain links TRBV9 with TRBJ2-2, with TRBD2 matching 16 bases. J was trimmed by 5 bases and V by 0 bases; bases with no gene match: 4. The CDR3 has 18 residues. The germline V gene encodes CDR1 SGDLS and CDR2 YYNGEE.

The chain joins TRBV29-1 to TRBJ1-4; 8 bases match TRBD1. There are 15 residues in the CDR3. V lost 1 base to trimming and J lost 7 bases; unmatched junction nucleotides: 8. CDR1 SQVTM and CDR2 ANQGSEA come from the germline V gene. CDR3 in amino acids: CSVEGTGGEGEKLFF. The CDR3 DNA follows: TGCAGCGTTGAAGGAACAGGGGGAGAAGGTGAAAAACTGTTTTTT.